A selection of T cell receptor beta chains follows, all from one sample in a study of PD-1 blockade in classical Hodgkin lymphoma. TCRdb's copy holds only in-frame clones and misses some; the assay was immunoSEQ multiplex PCR. The sample includes 14,000 or so clones, 83% of them seen just once. The sequencing here drew on peripheral blood mononuclear cells (PBMCs), taken at baseline. Receptor source: a human donor with classical Hodgkin lymphoma. Each CDR3 is given with its conserved first and last residue. Fields, in order: J gene, V gene, CDR3 protein.

j_call: TRBJ2-2; v_call: TRBV7-9; cdr3_aa: CASSTGQGRTGELFF
j_call: TRBJ1-2; v_call: TRBV7-2; cdr3_aa: CASSPDTSYGYTF
j_call: TRBJ1-3; v_call: TRBV5-1; cdr3_aa: CASSGQGGQGNTIYF
j_call: TRBJ2-5; v_call: TRBV7-2; cdr3_aa: CASSQGLQETQYF
j_call: TRBJ2-5; v_call: TRBV15; cdr3_aa: CATSSGQGLQETQYF
j_call: TRBJ2-7; v_call: TRBV25-1; cdr3_aa: CASSEEFYEQYF
j_call: TRBJ2-3; v_call: TRBV2; cdr3_aa: CASSVTEAQYF
j_call: TRBJ1-5; v_call: TRBV6-4; cdr3_aa: CASSGEWNQPQHF
j_call: TRBJ1-3; v_call: TRBV7-6; cdr3_aa: CASSLVTTDSGNTIYF
j_call: TRBJ1-5; v_call: TRBV27; cdr3_aa: CASSYGSGHSNQPQHF
j_call: TRBJ2-5; v_call: TRBV15; cdr3_aa: CATSRVMNIALLETQYF
j_call: TRBJ2-1; v_call: TRBV4-1; cdr3_aa: CASSGEDEQFF
j_call: TRBJ2-1; v_call: TRBV19; cdr3_aa: CASSIFKRGPYNEQFF
j_call: TRBJ1-2; v_call: TRBV5-4; cdr3_aa: CASSSERPGDGYTF
j_call: TRBJ1-2; v_call: TRBV5-4; cdr3_aa: CASSGDANYGYTF
j_call: TRBJ2-7; v_call: TRBV5-4; cdr3_aa: CATCDRATYEQYF
j_call: TRBJ1-5; v_call: TRBV7-6; cdr3_aa: CASSLQSGVNQPQHF
j_call: TRBJ2-7; v_call: TRBV5-6; cdr3_aa: CASSRPPYEQYF
j_call: TRBJ1-3; v_call: TRBV5-6; cdr3_aa: CASSSNGPSGNTIYF
j_call: TRBJ2-1; v_call: TRBV5-1; cdr3_aa: CASSSGLVNEQFF
j_call: TRBJ1-4; v_call: TRBV6-5; cdr3_aa: CASSYATATNEKLFF
j_call: TRBJ1-5; v_call: TRBV2; cdr3_aa: CASSFRDRAQPQHF
j_call: TRBJ2-1; v_call: TRBV5-1; cdr3_aa: CASSLNLNNEQFF
j_call: TRBJ2-3; v_call: TRBV5-6; cdr3_aa: CASSVGGTTTDTQYF
j_call: TRBJ1-4; v_call: TRBV7-8; cdr3_aa: CASSLAGATNEKLFF
j_call: TRBJ2-1; v_call: TRBV7-8; cdr3_aa: CASSFILTSAYNEQFF
j_call: TRBJ2-2; v_call: TRBV19; cdr3_aa: CASMEGKAKNTGELFF
j_call: TRBJ1-6; v_call: TRBV5-1; cdr3_aa: CASSSTGSSPLHF
j_call: TRBJ1-1; v_call: TRBV27; cdr3_aa: CASSLGAGWRMAFF
j_call: TRBJ2-1; v_call: TRBV11-3; cdr3_aa: CASSLGGLVSNEQFF
j_call: TRBJ1-6; v_call: TRBV7-6; cdr3_aa: CASSQQGVSNSPLHF
j_call: TRBJ2-7; v_call: TRBV28; cdr3_aa: CASRGETSGGYEQYF
j_call: TRBJ2-1; v_call: TRBV5-1; cdr3_aa: CASSLVLTGDYYNEQFF
j_call: TRBJ1-1; v_call: TRBV19; cdr3_aa: CASSIRGEAFF
j_call: TRBJ1-2; v_call: TRBV5-4; cdr3_aa: CASSSGQSTNYGYTF
j_call: TRBJ2-7; v_call: TRBV7-9; cdr3_aa: CASSLVIWGQGASTDEQYF
j_call: TRBJ2-2; v_call: TRBV2; cdr3_aa: CASRAPGTSTTGELFF
j_call: TRBJ1-1; v_call: TRBV7-9; cdr3_aa: CASSLVGGNTEAFF
j_call: TRBJ2-7; v_call: TRBV5-3; cdr3_aa: CAIAGARDDYEQYF
j_call: TRBJ1-2; v_call: TRBV12-5; cdr3_aa: CASGLAYRGPGPLYYGYTF
j_call: TRBJ2-1; v_call: TRBV2; cdr3_aa: CASTGQVSYNEQFF
j_call: TRBJ1-5; v_call: TRBV6-5; cdr3_aa: CATRQGRYSNQPQHF
j_call: TRBJ2-5; v_call: TRBV6-6; cdr3_aa: CASSYSGLQETQYF
j_call: TRBJ2-7; v_call: TRBV28; cdr3_aa: CASSSAGTGGDEQYF
j_call: TRBJ1-2; v_call: TRBV7-8; cdr3_aa: CASSLGTAFYGYTF
j_call: TRBJ2-2; v_call: TRBV5-8; cdr3_aa: CASSDRDTGELFF
j_call: TRBJ2-3; v_call: TRBV5-8; cdr3_aa: CASSPRTGADTQYF
j_call: TRBJ2-3; v_call: TRBV28; cdr3_aa: CASSSLAGEGDTQYF
j_call: TRBJ2-7; v_call: TRBV5-1; cdr3_aa: CASSFDSSLTWEQYF
j_call: TRBJ1-1; v_call: TRBV6-5; cdr3_aa: CASSYSAGLNTEAFF
j_call: TRBJ1-6; v_call: TRBV18; cdr3_aa: CASSGPPNSPLHF
j_call: TRBJ1-5; v_call: TRBV28; cdr3_aa: CASSPPDRPINQPQHF
j_call: TRBJ1-5; v_call: TRBV28; cdr3_aa: CASRGGAAQPQHF
j_call: TRBJ2-6; v_call: TRBV6-5; cdr3_aa: CASSYALFSGANVLTF
j_call: TRBJ1-1; v_call: TRBV7-9; cdr3_aa: CASSLGDSTEAFF
j_call: TRBJ2-7; v_call: TRBV10-2; cdr3_aa: CASSVTSGGPGWFEQYF